This TCR beta chain was documented in a study of human T cells and chemical hapten exposure. The time point was: patch test 3, about 24 weeks after DPC sensitization. Treatment in this sample: therapeutic diphenylcyclopropenone sensitization with weekly scalp DPC. This CDR3 comprises 12 residues. Trimming took off 5 bases at V and 2 bases at J, with 7 bases between the two ends. Germline assignment: CDR1 SNHLY and CDR2 FYNNEI. This clonotype was found a few times. TCRdb reanalysed the RACE reads using MiXCR and keeps one entry per CDR3 protein. Among fewer than 200,000 distinct CDR3 sequences, about 30% were seen once, and the ten largest hold under 2.5%.

The sequence was collected from a woman aged 18-35 years with alopecia areata. Some clones in this sample may be carry-over from other donors' samples. This chain uses TRBV2 with TRBJ2-7; no clear D gene. The sequenced sample was whole blood, obtained in connection with sensitization to the hapten diphenylcyclopropenone (DPC). DNA for the CDR3: TGTGCCAGCAGTCCTAAAGCCTACGAGCAGTACTTC. It is translated as CASSPKAYEQYF.